Each of the 3 T cell receptor beta chains below was sequenced from the same sample in a study of vaccination effects on CD4 cells after COVID-19. For these TCRs, the target antigens are not known. Expansion with viral peptide pools was applied to antigen-specific CD4+ T cells by the ViraFEST assay prior to sequencing. Cells that had been cultured for roughly eleven days were the source of isolated CD4+ T cells. Each person got two doses of an mRNA SARS-CoV-2 vaccine, BNT162b2 or mRNA-1273. Some clones are missing from TCRdb's copy, which holds only in-frame ones; the method was immunoSEQ multiplex PCR. The sample has almost 70,000 clones, roughly 74% seen once. The specimen was CD4+ T cells from PBMCs cultured with HCoV-229E spike peptides, collected after COVID-19 vaccination. The receptors were gathered from a human donor who received a COVID-19 vaccine.

The J gene is TRBJ1-2, the V gene TRBV5-1, with D possibly matching TRBD1 (6 bases). Germline CDR1 and CDR2: SGHRS and YFSETQ. V lost 3 bases to trimming and J lost 8 bases, with 17 bases between them. The CDR3 covers 14 residues. Here the CDR3 DNA reads TGCGCCAGCAGCTCCGGACAGCCTTTGGAGGGCTACACCTTC. Translating gives CASSSGQPLEGYTF.

The chain joins TRBV7-3 to TRBJ2-1, with D unresolved. Per the germline V gene, CDR1 is SGHTA and CDR2 is FQGTGA. V dropped 4 bases and J dropped 5 bases, with 6 bases sitting between them. The CDR3 is 12 residues long. In DNA form, the CDR3 reads TGTGCCAGCAGCTCCCCGAACAATGAGCAGTTCTTC. It specifies CASSSPNNEQFF.

V is TRBV29-1 and J is TRBJ2-5, with 9 bases matching TRBD2. J gave up 2 bases and V 7 bases, and 8 bases lay outside the gene matches. Germline V CDR1 and CDR2: SQVTM, ANQGSEA. The CDR3 covers 14 residues. CDR3 in amino acids: CSAAGGLGQETQYF. CDR3 DNA: TGCAGCGCGGCGGGGGGGCTGGGGCAAGAGACCCAGTACTTC.